This T cell receptor (beta chain) was observed in a study of blood T cell repertoires in COVID-19. In the study overall: Sources were T cells, B-cell-depleted T cells, or PBMCs; the material itself was cDNA or gDNA.

The method was immunoSEQ multiplex PCR; TCRdb's version includes in-frame clones alone and lacks a portion of them. The repertoire includes approximately 280,000 clones, roughly 86% of them detected once, and 1.9% sits in the top ten. The sample taken for sequencing was PBMCs or T cells enriched from blood (not recorded which). The TCR comes from a woman aged 55 to 70 who had recovered from COVID-19.

CDR3 region: CASSERRGTGELFF. The CDR3 nucleotides are TGTGCCAGCAGTGAGCGACGGGGCACCGGGGAGCTGTTTTTT. The chain is built from TRBV2 and TRBJ2-2; TRBD2 might be the D (5 bases). V was trimmed by 3 bases and J by 4 bases, leaving 9 bases between them. Germline V lookup: CDR1 SNHLY, CDR2 FYNNEI. The CDR3 loop spans 14 amino acids.